Listed below are T cell receptor beta chains from one sample, sequenced in a study of OX40 agonist ivuxolimab in advanced cancers. Repertoires were generated with immunoSEQ multiplex PCR, while TCRdb's copy carries only in-frame clones and drops some. The sample records 50,000 to 65,000 clones, 86% being singletons. The starting material was CD4+ or CD8+ T cells sorted from blood, obtained in a trial of the OX40 agonist ivuxolimab. Receptor source: an adult with an advanced solid tumor such as melanoma, head and neck, liver or kidney cancer. Each CDR3 is given without its conserved first and last residue. Each record gives: V gene, D gene, J gene, CDR3 protein. A D gene is named only where the DNA matches it firmly.

TRBV9,NA,TRBJ2-3,ASSAFTDTQY
TRBV5-1,NA,TRBJ2-3,ASSIQDTQY
TRBV5-4,TRBD2,TRBJ2-7,ASSPQAGDTYEQY
TRBV7-2,NA,TRBJ1-1,ASSLPFREAF
TRBV6-6,NA,TRBJ2-5,ASSSSATFGTQY
TRBV19,NA,TRBJ2-3,ASKLQSTDTQY
TRBV19,TRBD1,TRBJ1-5,ASSIIPPGGYGNQPQH
TRBV4-3,NA,TRBJ2-1,ASSQDLLATGEQF
TRBV7-9,NA,TRBJ1-2,ASSSRGGAIGYGYT
TRBV5-1,NA,TRBJ2-5,ASSYWGRGSLRRETQY
TRBV28,TRBD1,TRBJ1-2,ASRKTGAVYT
TRBV13,NA,TRBJ1-3,ASSLGRLNTIY
TRBV30,NA,TRBJ1-1,AWSEYSEAF
TRBV7-2,NA,TRBJ2-5,ASSYRETQY
TRBV29-1,NA,TRBJ2-3,SVRGGSDTQY
TRBV5-6,TRBD1,TRBJ2-1,ASSWGQATYNEQF
TRBV7-9,NA,TRBJ1-1,ASSSRGMNTEAF
TRBV5-1,NA,TRBJ2-7,ASSLGDTSREQY
TRBV7-2,NA,TRBJ2-2,ASSLSFGSGELF
TRBV6-5,NA,TRBJ2-3,ASSYGGKADTQY
TRBV14,NA,TRBJ1-2,ASSQVRPTLYGYT
TRBV7-2,TRBD1,TRBJ1-2,ASSLMGDSSYGYT
TRBV7-2,NA,TRBJ1-3,ASTQASSPDTIY
TRBV5-5,TRBD1,TRBJ1-5,ASSLGQVNQPQH
TRBV18,NA,TRBJ2-7,ASSPQQGLSYEQY
TRBV9,NA,TRBJ2-1,ASSVVRENDEQF
TRBV5-6,TRBD2,TRBJ2-7,ASSSTASGRVSYEQY
TRBV28,TRBD1,TRBJ1-5,ASSSPDRVSNQPQH
TRBV7-9,NA,TRBJ2-1,ASSSSGNEQF
TRBV30,NA,TRBJ2-7,AWSRQGKYYEQY
TRBV6-5,NA,TRBJ1-4,ASSSPGGSQLF
TRBV7-2,TRBD2,TRBJ2-2,ASRPGLAGSTGELF
TRBV30,TRBD2,TRBJ2-7,AWGTGTNYEQY
TRBV29-1,TRBD1,TRBJ1-1,SVNRGMNTEAF
TRBV5-1,TRBD1,TRBJ2-3,ASRDRVQDTQY
TRBV11-3,TRBD2,TRBJ2-5,ASSPEVGTSGKETQY
TRBV30,NA,TRBJ2-2,AWRGMGAGELF
TRBV4-3,NA,TRBJ1-2,ASSQGRGGYT
TRBV6-5,TRBD2,TRBJ2-7,ASGTRGAEQY
TRBV6-1,NA,TRBJ2-7,ASSAPGSYEQY
TRBV18,NA,TRBJ1-5,ASSVAGRSNQPQH
TRBV18,NA,TRBJ1-2,ASSRLGASGYT
TRBV18,NA,TRBJ1-5,ASSPPDRAEPQH
TRBV4-2,TRBD1,TRBJ1-2,ASSQVLGIQGRGYT
TRBV7-2,NA,TRBJ2-5,ASSLRWRTASQETQY
TRBV5-1,NA,TRBJ1-2,ASSPEGGDYGYT
TRBV19,NA,TRBJ2-2,ASSIVGRTGELF
TRBV5-1,TRBD1,TRBJ1-1,ASSLDQGGTEAF
TRBV10-3,NA,TRBJ1-1,ASSRGGASTEAF
TRBV6-6,NA,TRBJ2-6,ASSSAGFSGANVLT